This T cell receptor (beta chain) was documented in a study of technical replicates of blood from several donors. Repertoires were generated with immunoSEQ multiplex PCR, while TCRdb's copy carries only in-frame clones and drops some. The data hold about 76,000 clones, with just under 97% observed a single time. Trimming pared 5 bases from V and 10 bases from J, leaving 15 bases between. This CDR3 is 13 amino acids long. Looked up from germline, CDR1 is LNHNV and CDR2 is YYDKDF (reference sequence). The sample comprised T cells isolated from PBMCs. V gene TRBV15 combines with J gene TRBJ2-1, with a possible D match to TRBD1 (6 bases). The clonotype comes from a human donor in good health. The CDR3: CATSSPSGTEQFF. The CDR3 region has the DNA TGTGCCACCAGCTCCCCGTCAGGGACAGAGCAGTTCTTC.